This T cell receptor beta chain comes out of a study of post-analysis software for immune sequencing data. Findings and caveats of the study: Included in a set of roughly five TRBV segments more frequent in patients than controls were TRBV5-6, TRBV5-1 and TRBV20-1. Controls' normalized Chao1 diversity significantly exceeded that of multiple sclerosis patients.

Tagging with unique molecular identifiers was a feature of the TCR beta cDNA libraries. Each CDR3 protein is one row after TCRdb ran MiXCR on the PCR reads. The sample contains roughly 800,000 distinct CDR3 sequences, about 50% of which appear only once. Germline lookup yields CDR1 SNHLY and CDR2 FYNNEI. V lost 7 bases to trimming and J lost 3 bases, with 10 bases between them. The CDR3 loop spans 12 amino acids. This clonotype has more than one count but fewer than ten. The antigen remains undetermined. The rearrangement joins TRBV2 to TRBJ2-7; D tentatively reads TRBD1 or TRBD2 (5 bases each). The receptor was isolated from a girl under 18 with multiple sclerosis. Material for sequencing was blood. DNA for the CDR3: TGTGCCAGCACGGGGCAGATCTACGAGCAGTACTTC. This translates into CASTGQIYEQYF.